This T cell receptor beta chain was sequenced during a study of T cells in Graves' hyperthyroidism and ophthalmopathy. Study at large: The blood sample was taken at first diagnosis, before treatment began.

Amplified TCR beta CDR3 regions derived from RNA transcripts. Researchers ran a first-round RT-PCR on the TCR CDR3 using the HTBI primer set. Each CDR3 protein is one row after TCRdb ran MiXCR on the multiplex PCR reads. The profile shows roughly 710,000 distinct CDR3 sequences, around 40% of them singletons. Clinical symptoms, serum thyroxine and TRAb, thyroid ultrasound and orbital computed tomography together formed the diagnostic basis. Notes on the study in general: Ophthalmopathy was predicted by the model a median of about 6.5 months ahead of onset.

Between the trimmed V and J ends, which lost 6 bases and 1 base, there was a span of 6 bases. This CDR3 has 13 residues. Germline V gene lookup returns CDR1 WSHSY and CDR2 SAAADI. As concerns this clonotype: Antigen: not known. This clone may be a read error of a much larger clone one base away.

The source is a woman aged 40 to 50 with Graves' hyperthyroidism. Sample: blood. The J gene is TRBJ2-2, the V gene TRBV10-2; D uncertain. CDR3 nucleotides: TGCGCCAGCAGGGGTGGGAACACCGGGGAGCTGTTTTTT. This codes for CASRGGNTGELFF.